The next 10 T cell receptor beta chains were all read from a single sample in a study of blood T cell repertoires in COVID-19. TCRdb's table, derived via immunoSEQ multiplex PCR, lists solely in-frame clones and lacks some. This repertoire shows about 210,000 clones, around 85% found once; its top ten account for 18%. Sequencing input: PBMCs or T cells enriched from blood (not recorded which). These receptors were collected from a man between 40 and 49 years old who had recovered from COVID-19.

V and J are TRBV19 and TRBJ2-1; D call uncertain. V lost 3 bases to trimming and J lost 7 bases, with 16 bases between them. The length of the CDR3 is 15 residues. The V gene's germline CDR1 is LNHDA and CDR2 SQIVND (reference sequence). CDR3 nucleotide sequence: TGTGCCAGTAGTATGTCCGGGTTATGGATGAATGAGCAGTTCTTC. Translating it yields CASSMSGLWMNEQFF. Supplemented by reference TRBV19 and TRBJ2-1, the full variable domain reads DGGITQSPKYLFRKEGQNVTLSCEQNLNHDAMYWYRQDPGQGLRLIYYSQIVNDFQKGDIAEGYSVSREKKESFPLTVTSAQKNPTAFYLCASSMSGLWMNEQFFGPGTRLTVL.

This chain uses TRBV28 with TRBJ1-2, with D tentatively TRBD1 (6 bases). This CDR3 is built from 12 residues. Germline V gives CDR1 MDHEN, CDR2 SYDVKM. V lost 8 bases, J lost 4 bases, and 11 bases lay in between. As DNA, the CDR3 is TGTGCCAGCTCGGACAGTTCCTATGGCTACACCTTC. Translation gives CASSDSSYGYTF.

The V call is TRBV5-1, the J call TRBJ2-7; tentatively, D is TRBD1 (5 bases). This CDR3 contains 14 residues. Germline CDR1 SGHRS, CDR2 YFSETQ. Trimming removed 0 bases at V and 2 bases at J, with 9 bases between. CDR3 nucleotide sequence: TGCGCCAGCAGCTTGGGAGACAGTCCCTACGAGCAGTACTTC. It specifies CASSLGDSPYEQYF. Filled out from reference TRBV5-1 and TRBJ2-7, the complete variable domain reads KAGVTQTPRYLIKTRGQQVTLSCSPISGHRSVSWYQQTPGQGLQFLFEYFSETQRNKGNFPGRFSGRQFSNSRSEMNVSTLELGDSALYLCASSLGDSPYEQYFGPGTRLTVT.

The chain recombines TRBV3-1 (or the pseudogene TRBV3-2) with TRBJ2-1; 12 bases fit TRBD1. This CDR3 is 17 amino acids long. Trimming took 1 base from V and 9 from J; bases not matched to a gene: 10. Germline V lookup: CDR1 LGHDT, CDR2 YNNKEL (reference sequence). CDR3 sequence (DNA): TGTGCCAGCAGCCAAGGTCTCGGGACAGGGGGCGGAGGTGAGCAGTTCTTC. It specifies CASSQGLGTGGGGEQFF.

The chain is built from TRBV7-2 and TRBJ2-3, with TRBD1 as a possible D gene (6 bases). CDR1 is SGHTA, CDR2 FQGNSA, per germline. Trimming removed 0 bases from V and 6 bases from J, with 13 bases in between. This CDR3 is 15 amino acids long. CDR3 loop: CASSLAGPGVDTQYF. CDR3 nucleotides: TGTGCCAGCAGCTTAGCGGGGCCAGGGGTGGATACGCAGTATTTT.

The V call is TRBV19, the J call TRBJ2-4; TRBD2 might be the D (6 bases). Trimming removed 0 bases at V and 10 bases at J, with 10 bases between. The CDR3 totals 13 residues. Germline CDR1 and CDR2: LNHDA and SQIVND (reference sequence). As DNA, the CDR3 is TGTGCCAGTAGTATAGACCGCCGGGGGATTCAGTACTTC. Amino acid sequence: CASSIDRRGIQYF.

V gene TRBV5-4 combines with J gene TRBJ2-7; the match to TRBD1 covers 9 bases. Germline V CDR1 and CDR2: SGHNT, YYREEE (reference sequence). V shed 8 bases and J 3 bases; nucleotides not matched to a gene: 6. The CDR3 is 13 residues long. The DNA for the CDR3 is TGTGCCAGTGGTACAGGGGGCGACTACGAGCAGTACTTC. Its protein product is CASGTGGDYEQYF.

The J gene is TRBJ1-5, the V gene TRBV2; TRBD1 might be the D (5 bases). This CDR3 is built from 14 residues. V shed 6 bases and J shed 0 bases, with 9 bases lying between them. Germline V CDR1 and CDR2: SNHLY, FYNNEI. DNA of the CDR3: TGTGCCAGCAGGACGCAGGGTAGCAATCAGCCCCAGCATTTT. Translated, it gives CASRTQGSNQPQHF.

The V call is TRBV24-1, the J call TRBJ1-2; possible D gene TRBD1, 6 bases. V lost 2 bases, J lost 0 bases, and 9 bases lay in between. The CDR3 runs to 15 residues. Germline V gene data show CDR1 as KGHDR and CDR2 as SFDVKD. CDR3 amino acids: CATSDSGGTNYGYTF. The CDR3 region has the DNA TGTGCCACCAGTGATTCGGGGGGCACTAACTATGGCTACACCTTC.

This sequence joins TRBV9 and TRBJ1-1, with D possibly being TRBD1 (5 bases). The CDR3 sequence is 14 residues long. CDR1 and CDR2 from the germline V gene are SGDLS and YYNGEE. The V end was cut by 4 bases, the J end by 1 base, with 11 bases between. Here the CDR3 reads CASSSGLPNTEAFF. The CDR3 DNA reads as TGTGCCAGCAGCTCGGGACTTCCGAACACTGAAGCTTTCTTT.